The T cell receptor beta chain described here comes from a study of T cell responses to AZD1222 COVID-19 vaccine. Points from the study as a whole: Seropositivity was recorded at baseline in only a handful of AZD1222 recipients.

The germline CDR1 and CDR2 sequences are SGHTA and FQGNSA. The CDR3 covers 18 residues. The V segment lost 5 bases and the J segment 3 bases; nucleotides outside the gene matches: 14. TCRdb keeps only in-frame clones here, not all; method: immunoSEQ multiplex PCR. Among some 86,000 clones listed, roughly nine tenths were seen once. Comment on this clone: Its antigen is as yet unknown.

The sequenced sample was peripheral blood, obtained 28 days after the second AZD1222 dose. The chain carries TRBV7-2 and TRBJ2-1; 9 bases agree with TRBD2. The receptor comes from an adult who received the AZD1222 COVID-19 vaccine. CDR3 nucleotide sequence: TGTGCCAGCAGCCCCGAGGAGGCTGGGACTAGCCACTACAATGAGCAGTTCTTC. As protein: CASSPEEAGTSHYNEQFF.